A single T cell receptor (beta chain) is shown here with its context. Some clones are missing from TCRdb's copy, which holds only in-frame ones; the method was immunoSEQ multiplex PCR. The table shows around 420,000 clones, with 70% to 90% occurring only once. The data were taken from a study of blood T cell repertoires in COVID-19. Turning to the study itself: Specimens from acute and convalescent COVID-19 originated in the United States, Italy and Spain. The cDNA or gDNA used as material had been derived from T cells, B-cell-depleted T cells, or PBMCs.

Participants came from some 23 US areas, aged roughly 18 to 90 years. Cohort placement rested on clinical history that participants reported themselves. With 4 bases clipped from V and 8 bases from J, the junction kept 3 bases outside the gene matches. The CDR3 consists of 14 residues. Germline loops: CDR1 SGHRS, CDR2 YFSETQ. Specimen: PBMCs or T cells enriched from blood (not recorded which). The sequence came from a woman aged 40 to 55 with acute COVID-19. The rearrangement uses TRBV5-1 and TRBJ1-4, with 12 bases matching TRBD1. CDR3 loop: CASSRDRGHEKLFF. CDR3 sequence (DNA): TGCGCCAGCAGCCGGGACAGGGGGCACGAAAAACTGTTTTTT.